This TCR beta chain was retrieved from a study of cytomegalovirus exposure and HLA in healthy donors. Looking at the study overall: Researchers previously reported finding just under 120 million unique TCR beta sequences from 150 million to 200 million T cells.

Remarks on this clone: Its matching antigen is unknown.

This PCR relied on a set of 60 Vbeta primers and 13 Jbeta primers. The table came from immunoSEQ multiplex PCR; TCRdb's copy has only in-frame clones and leaves some out. This table holds approximately 170,000 clones, approximately 67% found once. Findings of the study overall: Productive rates of about 90% or about 30% were seen for most TCR beta V segments in an earlier analysis.

The TCR sequence derives from a woman under 30 in good health and CMV-seropositive. The material sequenced was PBMCs.

The CDR3 coding sequence is TGCGCCAGCAGCCAAGATCCTAGCGGGGGAGCGAACACCGGGGAGCTGTTTTTT. This encodes CASSQDPSGGANTGELFF. The chain links TRBV4-3 to TRBJ2-2; 10 positions agree with TRBD2. In germline, CDR1 is LGHNA, CDR2 YSLEER. The CDR3 loop spans 18 amino acids. J gave up 0 bases and V 0 bases, and 4 bases lay outside the gene matches.